This T cell receptor beta chain was documented in a study of T cell responses to AZD1222 COVID-19 vaccine. Study-wide points: The reported proportion of spike-specific TCRs targeting unmutated variant regions was nearly half. Baseline seropositivity characterized only a handful of AZD1222 recipients. Donors in the cohort were predominantly white British and more often female, and clonal diversity was possibly underestimated.

The data were produced by immunoSEQ multiplex PCR, yet TCRdb's version contains in-frame clones alone and is incomplete. The table includes about 120,000 clones, around 90% detected once. The sample holds one count of this clone. Its specificity is unknown. V trimming: 6 bases; J trimming: 4 bases; junction bases outside the gene matches: 6. The CDR3 has 14 amino acids. Germline CDR1 reads PRHDT; CDR2 reads FYEKMQ (reference sequence). The clonotype originates from an adult who received the MenACWY meningococcal vaccine as a control. The input for sequencing was peripheral blood, taken 28 days after the second dose of the MenACWY control vaccine. V gene TRBV13 combines with J gene TRBJ2-3, with 8 bases lining up with TRBD1. For the CDR3, the DNA is TGTGCCAGCAGTCAGACAGGGGAGGCAGATACGCAGTATTTT. This sequence encodes CASSQTGEADTQYF.